Described below is a single TCR beta chain sequence and its context. The antigen it binds to is not known. The input lacks base qualities; no much larger clone sits a single base away. The method was the immunoSEQ multiplex PCR assay. The multiplex PCR relied on a mix of 60 forward primers for TCR Vbeta segments and 13 reverse primers for TCR Jbeta segments. The CDR3 region of rearranged TCR beta genes was amplified from genomic DNA with a multiplex PCR assay. Amplified TCR beta libraries were sequenced as 87-base-pair reads on the Illumina HiSeq System. Processing in the source paper ran as follows. In a later analysis, tens of millions of unique TCR beta chains were counted across the 650 to 700 repertoires, and approximately 9.9 million of these chains were shared by at least two donors. A nearest-neighbor algorithm error-corrected the raw reads and collapsed the reads into unique sequences, merging closely related sequences to remove PCR and sequencing errors. Alignment of CDR3 sequences to IMGT reference sequences was used to assign V, D and J gene segments. Each retained sequence needed at least a six-nucleotide match to both a V gene segment and a J gene segment. Rearrangements were classified as productive when the CDR3 lacked stop codons and remained in frame with V and J, and all other rearrangements were classified as non-productive. CDR3 was defined by IMGT convention, running from the second conserved V-encoded cysteine to the conserved J-encoded phenylalanine. In an earlier analysis of around 540 of the donors, sequences lacking an unambiguous match to a single V gene segment were excluded. In an earlier analysis of 587 of the donors, a V segment was called functional when productive rearrangements were above 56.7%, and segregating when the standard deviation between donors exceeded 5%. A statistical classification framework was developed to diagnose cytomegalovirus status using the catalog of TCR beta chain sequences. V and J gene assignment, in a later analysis, came from comparing TCR nucleotide sequences with IMGT/GENE-DB human TR gene sequences. Using the TCRdist pipeline, a later analysis assigned CDR3 sequences along with most-parsimonious VDJ recombination scenarios. In a later analysis, every TCR beta chain was defined by the combination of its CDR3 amino acid sequence and its V-gene family, and reads without a unique V-gene family were dropped. A later analysis removed several hundred highly shared, low-generation-probability nucleotide sequences to deal with suspected cross-contamination and a sequencing artifact. For each public chain, a later analysis derived a clonal expansion index from normalized ranks of inferred template counts within each repertoire. In a later analysis, generation probabilities were computed with a VDJ recombination model fitted to out-of-frame rearrangements, and the resulting probabilities were checked against IGoR. Hypergeometric tests were used in a later analysis to score TCR-TCR, TCR-HLA and TCR-CMV co-occurrence, with a repertoire-size bias correction applied to the TCR pairs. To estimate false discovery rates, a later analysis permuted the HLA or CMV assignments 20 times. A later analysis grouped co-occurring TCRs with DBSCAN, adding TCRdist sequence similarity when clustering within HLA-allele-positive subsets. Co-occurrence clustering excluded repertoires with fewer than 30,000 or more than 120,000 public chains, plus five with anomalous nucleotide sharing. TCRdb mirrors the immuneACCESS table, restricted to in-frame sequences. Some clones are absent from its copies; in checked studies, under half trace to an unresolved V gene, and the reason for the others is unknown. The D gene and trimming were derived from the DNA, and the V and J assignments and clone size from that table. Present in this sample are tens of thousands of clones, approximately 7.1% of which were seen just once. The top ten hold about 2.5% of the sample.

The cohort comprised 670 or so healthy bone marrow donors. At the time of sampling, every cohort member was nominally healthy, though immune exposures that went unrecorded were likely present. The donor tested CMV seronegative and was one of the 352 seronegative cohort members. A peripheral blood sample was provided by each donor, and peripheral blood mononuclear cells were used for TCR beta sequencing. The Qiagen DNeasy Blood Extraction Kit was used to extract genomic DNA from the blood cell samples. From cysteine to phenylalanine, the CDR3 is 13 amino acids long. The kept DNA is CDR3 alone, 39 bases in frame from the first base. V is reduced by 0 bases and J by 12 bases, leaving a spacing of 14 bases between them. As encoded in the germline V gene, CDR1 is SGHAT while CDR2 is FQNNGV. This sample was taken from a study of cytomegalovirus exposure and HLA in healthy donors (dated by TCRdb to the late 2010s). In the study overall: According to an earlier analysis of a few hundred of the donors, 150 million to 200 million T cells yielded some 110 million unique TCR beta sequences and roughly 280 Gb of sequence data. An early release covering just under 650 HLA-typed donors comprised 250 to 350 gigabases of sequencing data and tens of millions of unique TCR sequences. Among the roughly 370 genotyped donors, roughly 80% belonged to the genetic ancestry cluster associated with self-reported Caucasian donors. The study aimed to test whether signatures of past pathogen exposure could be identified by cataloging public T cell receptors. The study profiled the T cell repertoires of 666 subjects by immunosequencing and related them to cytomegalovirus serostatus. Besides the first cohort of around 700 subjects, a separate validation cohort made up of over a hundred different subjects was used. The study combined high-throughput TCR immunosequencing, statistical association of individual TCRs with disease status, and machine learning to predict cytomegalovirus infection status. A later analysis re-examined previously published TCR beta repertoires from roughly 650 donors and added high-resolution HLA genotyping to investigate patterns of TCR occurrence. Rather than using new phenotypic data, the later analysis identified candidate immune exposures from TCR beta sequences and from how often those sequences occurred across donors. An earlier analysis of 587 of the donors used high-throughput TCR beta sequencing to judge whether each TCR beta V gene segment behaved as functional or pseudogenic. Donor age, sex, ethnicity and CMV serostatus were collected together with the repertoire data. A later genetic analysis used genome-wide SNP genotypes for about 60% of the roughly 700 donors, treating that subset as a discovery cohort. All discovery cohort repertoires had been generated on a single sequencing platform. HLA typing covered class I and class II loci at four-digit resolution. Typing coverage differed by locus: A, B, C, DRB1 and DQB1 were typed in about 620-640 donors, DQA1 in 522, DPA1 in 600 to 610, and DPB1 in just under 490. A handful of DR-DQ haplotypes were handled as single units for association and clustering because linkage in the cohort was strong. On average, about 200,000 unique TCR beta nucleotide sequences were sequenced per donor among some 430 genotyped donors of the cohort, with about 19% of those sequences being non-productive.

Beyond this particular receptor, the publication reports: A cluster of highly shared sequence variants was judged likely to be a technical artifact of the sequencing pipeline. Because HLA typing was missing for some donors at each locus, association tests included only the typed subset. Presence/absence analyses assumed roughly uniform sequencing depth across donors, an assumption that may not hold. In a later genetic analysis, a missense DCLRE1C variant was associated with V-gene and J-gene trimming of TCR beta chains, and the association was replicated in an independent cohort. A further reported finding was that TCR beta sequences accurately predicted the HLA-A and HLA-B alleles for most subjects in the first cohort. Strong co-occurrence of HLA alleles, especially DR and DQ, made assigning TCR associations to individual alleles difficult. Some IMGT-functional V segments, including TRBV6-2 and TRBV6-3, could not be distinguished by the 87-base-pair reads and were therefore excluded. Because counts were too low, seventeen rarely observed V segments, including chromosome 9 orphons, were excluded from the earlier analysis of 587 of the donors. The study gave a list of roughly 150 TCR beta chains associated with cytomegalovirus. Correlated functional status among segregating V segments might reflect linkage disequilibrium, but an unknown experimental factor could not be ruled out. A later analysis associated about 18,000 TCR beta sequences with specific HLA alleles at a false discovery rate of 0.05. In vitro tests confirmed that a few of the cytomegalovirus-associated TCR beta chains recognize cytomegalovirus antigens. A later genetic analysis reported fewer N-insertions in productive TCRs among donors in an Asian-associated ancestry cluster than the roughly 620-donor mean. While some public TCRs were present in many individuals, most TCR sequences turned up only very rarely across donors. In a later analysis, TCR association rates were found to vary across HLA loci, with the most associated TCRs seen for DRB1 alleles and the fewest for HLA-C alleles. A later analysis reported that several top co-occurrence clusters appeared linked to parvovirus B19, influenza, CMV and Epstein-Barr virus. It was suggested by the authors that the approach could potentially be generalized to other disease states and immunological phenotypes. This cohort had only TCR beta chains sequenced, and the lack of alpha or paired-chain data limited which features could be detected. In an earlier analysis of roughly 500 of the donors, most TCR beta V segments appeared in productive rearrangements about 87% or about 30% of the time, broadly matching IMGT annotations. Most CMV-associated TCR beta chains appeared to be HLA-restricted in a later analysis, and the HLA associations seemed to be driven largely by CMV exposure. The classifier was reported to diagnose cytomegalovirus status with high specificity and sensitivity in both the original cohort and the validation cohort. The only immune exposure information available for the cohort was CMV serostatus. A later analysis found that HLA-associated TCR beta chains were more clonally expanded and had lower generation probabilities than equally common non-associated chains.

Recombination linked TRBV11-2 to TRBJ1-2; a weak D assignment points to TRBD1 (6 bases agree). This TCR was sampled from a man aged 50 or older in good health and CMV-seronegative. What was sequenced was PBMCs. The CDR3 is CASSLDRGKRDTF. The DNA reads TGTGCCAGCAGCTTAGACAGGGGAAAGAGAGACACCTTC.